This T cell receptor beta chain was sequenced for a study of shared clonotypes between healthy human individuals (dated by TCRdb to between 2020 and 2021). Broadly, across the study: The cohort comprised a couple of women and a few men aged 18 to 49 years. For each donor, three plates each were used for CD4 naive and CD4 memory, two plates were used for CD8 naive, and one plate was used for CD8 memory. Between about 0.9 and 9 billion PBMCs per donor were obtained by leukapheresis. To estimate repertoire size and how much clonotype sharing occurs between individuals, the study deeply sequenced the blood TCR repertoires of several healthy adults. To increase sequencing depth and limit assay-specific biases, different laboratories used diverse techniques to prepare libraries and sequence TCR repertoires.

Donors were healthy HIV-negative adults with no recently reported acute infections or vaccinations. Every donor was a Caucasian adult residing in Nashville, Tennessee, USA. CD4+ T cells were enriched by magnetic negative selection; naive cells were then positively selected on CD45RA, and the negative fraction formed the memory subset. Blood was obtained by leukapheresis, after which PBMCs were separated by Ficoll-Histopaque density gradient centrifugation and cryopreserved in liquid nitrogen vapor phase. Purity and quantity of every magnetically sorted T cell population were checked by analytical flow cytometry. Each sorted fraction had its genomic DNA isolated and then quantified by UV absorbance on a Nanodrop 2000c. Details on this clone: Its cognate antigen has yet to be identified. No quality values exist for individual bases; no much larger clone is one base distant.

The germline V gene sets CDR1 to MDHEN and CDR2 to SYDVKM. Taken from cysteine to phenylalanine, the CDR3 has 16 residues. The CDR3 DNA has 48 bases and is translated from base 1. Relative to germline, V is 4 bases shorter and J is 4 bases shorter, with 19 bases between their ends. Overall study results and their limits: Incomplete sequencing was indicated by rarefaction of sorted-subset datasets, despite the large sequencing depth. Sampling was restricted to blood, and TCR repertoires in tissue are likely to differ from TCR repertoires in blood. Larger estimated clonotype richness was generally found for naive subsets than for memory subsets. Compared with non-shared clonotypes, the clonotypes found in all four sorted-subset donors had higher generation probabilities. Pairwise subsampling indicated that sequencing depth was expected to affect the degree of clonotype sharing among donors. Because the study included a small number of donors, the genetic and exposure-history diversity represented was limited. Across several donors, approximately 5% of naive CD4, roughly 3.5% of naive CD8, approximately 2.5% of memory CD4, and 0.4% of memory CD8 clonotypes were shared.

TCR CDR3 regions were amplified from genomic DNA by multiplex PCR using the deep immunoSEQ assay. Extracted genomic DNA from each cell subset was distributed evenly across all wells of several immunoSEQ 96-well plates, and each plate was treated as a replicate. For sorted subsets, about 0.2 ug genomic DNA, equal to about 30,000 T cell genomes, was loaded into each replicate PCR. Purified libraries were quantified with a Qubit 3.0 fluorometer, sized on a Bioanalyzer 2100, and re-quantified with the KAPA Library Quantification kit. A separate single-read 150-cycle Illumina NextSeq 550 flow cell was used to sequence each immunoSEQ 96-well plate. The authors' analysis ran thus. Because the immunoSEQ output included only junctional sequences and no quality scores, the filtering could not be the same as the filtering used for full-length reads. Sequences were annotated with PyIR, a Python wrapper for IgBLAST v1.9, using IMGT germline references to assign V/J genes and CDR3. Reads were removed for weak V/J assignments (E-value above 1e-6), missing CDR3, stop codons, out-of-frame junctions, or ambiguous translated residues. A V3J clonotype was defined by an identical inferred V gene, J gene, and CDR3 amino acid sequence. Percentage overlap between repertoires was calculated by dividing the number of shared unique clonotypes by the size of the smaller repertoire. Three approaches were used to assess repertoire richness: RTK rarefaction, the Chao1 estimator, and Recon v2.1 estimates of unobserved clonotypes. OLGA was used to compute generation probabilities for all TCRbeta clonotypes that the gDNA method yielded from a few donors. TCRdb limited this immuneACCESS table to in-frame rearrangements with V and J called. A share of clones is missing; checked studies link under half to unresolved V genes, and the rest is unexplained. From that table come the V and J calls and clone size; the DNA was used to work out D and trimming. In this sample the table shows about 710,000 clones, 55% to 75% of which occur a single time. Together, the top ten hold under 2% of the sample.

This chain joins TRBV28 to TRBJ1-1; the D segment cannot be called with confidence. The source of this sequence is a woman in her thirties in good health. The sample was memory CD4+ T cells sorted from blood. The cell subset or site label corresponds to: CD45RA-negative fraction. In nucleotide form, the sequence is TGTGCCAGCAGTTATTATTGGGGTGGGATTGGCACTGAAGCTTTCTTT. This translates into CASSYYWGGIGTEAFF.